This TCR beta chain came from a study of HIV-infected children after antiretroviral therapy interruption. In the study overall: Interruption-arm sampling covered weeks 0, 12, interruption end (24 or 48), and about 3 years post-study.

RNA-based 3' RACE libraries used unique molecular identifiers. MiXCR, run by TCRdb on the 3' RACE reads, gives a single entry per CDR3 protein. This sample carries approximately 89,000 distinct CDR3 sequences, about 7% of them seen once, and the ten largest clones take 0.85% to 1.3%. In its sample, this clonotype was seen many times. Treatment of the sample: PENTA 11 planned treatment interruption arm or continuous ART arm. V was trimmed by 2 bases and J by 1 base, leaving 9 bases between them. The CDR3 is 14 residues long. The rearrangement joins TRBV12-3 or TRBV12-4 to TRBJ2-7; no definite D call. This material consisted of CD45RA+ CD4+ T cells from PBMCs, pooled from several time points, taken from a donor given antiretroviral therapy, either interrupted or continuous. Specified subset: naive CD4+ CD45RA+ CD45RO- T cells. This sequence originates from a pool of human donors with HIV. CDR3 loop: CASSLNSPSYEQYF. CDR3 in DNA: TGTGCCAGCAGTTTAAATTCACCTTCCTACGAGCAGTACTTC.